This T cell receptor (beta chain) appears in the sequencing data of a study of T-cell memory formation after mild COVID-19. Study-level information: TCR clustering was largely donor specific.

TCRdb passed the 5' RACE reads through MiXCR, listing each CDR3 protein once. Of under 600,000 distinct CDR3 sequences in the sample, less than 25% are singletons; the top ten hold about 8.7%. On this clonotype: Its antigen is as yet unknown.

Study-wide results and caveats: Clones from the second wave (peaking day 37) had unconfirmed SARS-CoV-2 specificity. Day 15 to 85 contracting clones showed balanced CD4/CD8; day 15 to 37 expanders favored CD4+.

This TCR was sampled from an adult woman who had mild COVID-19 (a few samples of this study predate the infection). Cell type and time point are not known. Sequencing used PBMCs or a T cell subset sorted from them (not recorded which).

The CDR3 reads CAISDRDRGAYEQYF. Here the CDR3 DNA reads TGTGCCATCAGTGACCGGGACAGGGGAGCTTACGAGCAGTACTTC. This sequence joins TRBV10-3 and TRBJ2-7; 10 bases fit TRBD1. J lost 4 bases, V lost 3 bases, and 6 bases had no gene match. This CDR3 is 15 amino acids long. Germline values: CDR1 ENHRY, CDR2 SYGVKD.